This T cell receptor beta chain was recovered during a study of T cells in Graves' hyperthyroidism and ophthalmopathy. Whole-study results and caveats: Most expanded thyroid clonotypes above 0.001 also appeared in blood.

This clonotype has ten or more counts. Its cognate antigen is unknown. TCR beta CDR3 regions were amplified from RNA transcripts. The TCR CDR3 was amplified in a first-round RT-PCR using the HTBI primer set. TCRdb recomputed calls from the multiplex PCR reads with MiXCR, one row per CDR3 protein. This table has under 400,000 distinct CDR3 sequences, about 13% appearing once. This CDR3 is built from 13 residues. Losses at the gene ends were 8 bases for V and 4 bases for J; bases not matched to a gene: 4. The germline gives CDR1 SNHLY, CDR2 FYNNEI. The chain joins TRBV2 to TRBJ2-3, with 9 bases identical to TRBD2. Material: blood. This receptor was obtained from a woman under 30 with Graves' hyperthyroidism. CDR3 region: CASLGLAPDTQYF. The DNA for the CDR3 is TGTGCCAGCCTGGGACTAGCTCCAGATACGCAGTATTTT.